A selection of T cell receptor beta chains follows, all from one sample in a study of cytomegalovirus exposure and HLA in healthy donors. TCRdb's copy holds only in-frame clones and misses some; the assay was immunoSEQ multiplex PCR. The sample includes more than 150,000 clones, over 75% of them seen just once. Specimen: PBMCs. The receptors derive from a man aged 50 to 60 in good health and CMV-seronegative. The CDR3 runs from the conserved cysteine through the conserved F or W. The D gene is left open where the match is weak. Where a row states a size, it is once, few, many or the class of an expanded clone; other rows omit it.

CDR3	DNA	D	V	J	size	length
CASSSQRGASTDTQYF	TGTGCCAGCAGCTCACAGCGGGGGGCTAGCACAGATACGCAGTATTTT	TRBD2	TRBV9	TRBJ2-3	.	16
CASSPLGPETEAFF	TGTGCCAGCAGCCCTCTGGGCCCCGAGACTGAAGCTTTCTTT	.	TRBV14	TRBJ1-1	few	14
CASSPLTGGLPLNEQFF	TGTGCCAGCTCACCACTGACAGGGGGCCTCCCCCTCAATGAGCAGTTCTTC	TRBD1	TRBV18	TRBJ2-1	.	17
CASRKPGTAQETQYF	TGTGCCAGCAGAAAACCAGGGACAGCGCAAGAGACCCAGTACTTC	TRBD1	TRBV5-6	TRBJ2-5	.	15
CASSLEVTGGFEQYF	TGTGCCAGCAGCTTAGAAGTGACAGGGGGATTCGAGCAGTACTTC	TRBD1	TRBV7-9	TRBJ2-7	.	15
CASSVMGVDQPQHF	TGTGCCAGCAGCGTGATGGGCGTGGATCAGCCCCAGCATTTT	.	TRBV5-5	TRBJ1-5	once	14
CASGIWAGGNQPQHF	TGTGCCAGTGGCATATGGGCGGGGGGCAATCAGCCCCAGCATTTT	.	TRBV19	TRBJ1-5	.	15
CASSSRAGMGYEQYF	TGTGCCAGCAGCTCCCGGGCAGGGATGGGGTACGAGCAGTACTTC	.	TRBV5-6	TRBJ2-7	.	15
CASSLFGTEAFF	TGTGCCAGCAGCCTATTTGGCACTGAAGCTTTCTTT	.	TRBV11-2	TRBJ1-1	.	12
CASSPANYGYTF	TGTGCCAGCAGTCCAGCTAACTATGGCTACACCTTC	.	TRBV6-1	TRBJ1-2	.	12
CASSIVDGDGYTF	TGTGCCAGTAGTATAGTCGACGGGGATGGCTACACCTTC	.	TRBV19	TRBJ1-2	.	13
CASSYRQGTDTQYF	TGCGCCAGCAGCTACAGACAGGGGACAGATACGCAGTATTTT	TRBD1	TRBV4-3	TRBJ2-3	few	14
CASRPGQASRETQYF	TGTGCCAGCAGACCGGGACAAGCCTCTCGGGAGACCCAGTACTTC	.	TRBV7-9	TRBJ2-5	.	15
CAWSRDRLSSGANVLTF	TGTGCCTGGAGTAGGGACAGGCTGTCCTCTGGGGCCAACGTCCTGACTTTC	TRBD1	TRBV30	TRBJ2-6	.	17
CASSSTRNTEAFF	TGTGCCAGCAGCAGTACGAGGAACACTGAAGCTTTCTTT	.	TRBV4-2	TRBJ1-1	few	13
CASSLGDRGLADTQYF	TGTGCCAGCAGCTTAGGGGACAGGGGGCTCGCAGATACGCAGTATTTT	TRBD1	TRBV11-3	TRBJ2-3	.	16
CASSLIFLGQGTLSEQYF	TGCGCCAGCAGCCTCATATTTTTGGGACAGGGGACCTTAAGCGAGCAGTACTTC	TRBD1	TRBV4-1	TRBJ2-7	.	18
CASGRDSNTGELFF	TGTGCCAGTGGCAGGGACTCGAACACCGGGGAGCTGTTTTTT	.	TRBV19	TRBJ2-2	.	14
CARTHYGYTF	TGTGCCAGGACTCACTATGGCTACACCTTC	.	TRBV6-5	TRBJ1-2	.	10
CASSQDPPGASNYGYTF	TGCGCCAGCAGCCAAGATCCCCCAGGGGCCTCTAACTATGGCTACACCTTC	.	TRBV4-3	TRBJ1-2	.	17
CASTGQGGGYTF	TGTGCCAGCACGGGACAGGGAGGAGGCTACACCTTC	TRBD1	TRBV27	TRBJ1-2	once	12
CASSYSSGGGTEAFF	TGTGCCAGCAGTTACTCGTCGGGGGGAGGTACTGAAGCTTTCTTT	.	TRBV6-5	TRBJ1-1	.	15
CASSSGQGSYEQYF	TGTGCCAGCAGCTCTGGACAGGGCTCCTACGAGCAGTACTTC	TRBD1	TRBV5-5	TRBJ2-7	.	14
CASSTIQGDHGYTF	TGTGCCAGCTCAACTATACAGGGGGACCATGGCTACACCTTC	TRBD1	TRBV18	TRBJ1-2	.	14
CASSVTGRDYGYTF	TGTGCCAGCAGCGTTACAGGGCGTGACTATGGCTACACCTTC	.	TRBV7-2	TRBJ1-2	once	14
CASSVLAGGGYEQYF	TGCGCCAGCAGTGTTCTAGCGGGGGGGGGCTACGAGCAGTACTTC	TRBD2	TRBV10-2	TRBJ2-7	.	15
CASNPQGDLGYGYTF	TGTGCCAGCAACCCCCAGGGGGACCTAGGCTATGGCTACACCTTC	TRBD1	TRBV27	TRBJ1-2	.	15
CASSSGLAYNEQFF	TGTGCCAGCAGCTCGGGACTAGCCTACAATGAGCAGTTCTTC	TRBD2	TRBV9	TRBJ2-1	.	14
CSVDAGVTDTQYF	TGCAGCGTTGATGCGGGGGTCACAGATACGCAGTATTTT	TRBD2	TRBV29-1	TRBJ2-3	.	13
CASSVALAGAYANTGELFF	TGTGCCAGCAGCGTAGCGTTAGCGGGGGCGTATGCGAACACCGGGGAGCTGTTTTTT	TRBD2	TRBV9	TRBJ2-2	.	19
CASSQGVGSNEQFF	TGTGCTAGCAGCCAGGGGGTGGGCAGCAATGAGCAGTTCTTC	TRBD1	TRBV7-7	TRBJ2-1	.	14
CASQDRASAEAFF	TGTGCCAGTCAGGACAGGGCTAGCGCCGAAGCTTTCTTT	TRBD1	TRBV19	TRBJ1-1	.	13
CSSTGDDYGYTF	TGCAGCTCGACGGGAGATGACTATGGCTACACCTTC	.	TRBV29-1	TRBJ1-2	few	12
CASTGGGSSYNEQFF	TGTGCCAGCACCGGCGGGGGGAGCTCCTACAATGAGCAGTTCTTC	TRBD2	TRBV5-5	TRBJ2-1	.	15
CASSPETGAMKNRWWGAFF	TGTGCCAGCAGCCCAGAGACAGGGGCAATGAAAAATCGGTGGTGGGGAGCTTTCTTT	TRBD1	TRBV7-9	TRBJ1-1	.	19
CASSLGFRGRGNTEAFF	TGTGCCAGCAGCCTAGGGTTCCGGGGGAGGGGAAACACTGAAGCTTTCTTT	.	TRBV5-4	TRBJ1-1	few	17
CASSAGTVIYEQYF	TGCGCCAGCAGCGCCGGGACAGTTATCTACGAGCAGTACTTC	TRBD1	TRBV5-1	TRBJ2-7	few	14
CASSLATGMNEKLFF	TGTGCCAGCAGCTTAGCAACGGGGATGAATGAAAAACTGTTTTTT	.	TRBV7-9	TRBJ1-4	.	15
CSGGVQETQYF	TGCAGTGGAGGGGTCCAAGAGACCCAGTACTTC	.	TRBV29-1	TRBJ2-5	.	11
CASSQGGGLAGNNEQFF	TGCGCCAGCAGCCAAGGCGGGGGACTAGCGGGGAACAATGAGCAGTTCTTC	TRBD2	TRBV4-1	TRBJ2-1	once	17
CSSSPLGGASNSPLHF	TGTTCCAGCAGCCCCCTCGGGGGGGCGTCGAATTCACCCCTCCACTTT	.	TRBV7-9	TRBJ1-6	.	16
CASSDFNRGGGYTF	TGTGCCAGCAGTGACTTTAACAGGGGCGGCGGCTACACCTTC	TRBD1	TRBV6-4	TRBJ1-2	few	14
CASRRTGFGDTQYF	TGTGCCAGCAGGAGGACAGGGTTTGGGGATACGCAGTATTTT	TRBD1	TRBV5-8	TRBJ2-3	.	14
CATTWGPGANVLTF	TGTGCCACCACATGGGGGCCTGGGGCCAACGTCCTGACTTTC	.	TRBV6-5	TRBJ2-6	few	14
CASSPLASAEQFF	TGTGCCAGCTCACCCCTCGCTAGCGCAGAGCAGTTCTTC	.	TRBV18	TRBJ2-1	.	13
CASSLGSSGGKDTQYF	TGCGCCAGCAGCTTGGGTTCTAGCGGGGGGAAAGATACGCAGTATTTT	TRBD2	TRBV5-1	TRBJ2-3	few	16
CASSVGRGDRGLNEQYF	TGTGCCAGCAGCGTAGGTCGTGGAGACAGGGGGCTAAACGAGCAGTACTTC	TRBD1	TRBV9	TRBJ2-7	.	17
CASRDGYGEQYF	TGCGCCAGCCGGGATGGGTATGGCGAGCAGTACTTC	.	TRBV4-1	TRBJ2-7	.	12
CASSASAGATYEQYF	TGTGCCAGTAGTGCCTCGGCAGGCGCTACCTACGAGCAGTACTTC	.	TRBV19	TRBJ2-7	.	15
CASSESGQGGYGYTF	TGCGCCAGCAGTGAGTCAGGACAGGGTGGCTATGGCTACACCTTC	TRBD1	TRBV10-2	TRBJ1-2	.	15
CASNSVLNEQFF	TGTGCCAGCAACAGTGTCCTCAATGAGCAGTTCTTC	.	TRBV2	TRBJ2-1	.	12
CASSVDRADTQYF	TGTGCCAGCAGTGTGGACAGGGCGGATACGCAGTATTTT	TRBD1	TRBV27	TRBJ2-3	once	13
CASSGDRGPAGELFF	TGTGCCAGCAGTGGCGACAGGGGTCCAGCCGGGGAGCTGTTTTTT	TRBD1	TRBV2	TRBJ2-2	.	15